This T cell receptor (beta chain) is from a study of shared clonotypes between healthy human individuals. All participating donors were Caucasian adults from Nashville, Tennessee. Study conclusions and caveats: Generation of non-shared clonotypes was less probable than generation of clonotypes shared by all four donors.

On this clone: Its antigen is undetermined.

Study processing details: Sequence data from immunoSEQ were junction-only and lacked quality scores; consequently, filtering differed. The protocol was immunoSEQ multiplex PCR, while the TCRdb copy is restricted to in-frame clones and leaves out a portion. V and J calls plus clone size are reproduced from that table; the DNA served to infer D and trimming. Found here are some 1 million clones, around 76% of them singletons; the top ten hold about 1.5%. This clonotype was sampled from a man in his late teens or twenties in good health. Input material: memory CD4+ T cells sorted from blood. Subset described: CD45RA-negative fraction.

CDR3 amino acids: CASSLVSRGGNQPQHF. The DNA of the CDR3 is TGTGCCAGCAGCTTAGTTTCCAGGGGAGGCAATCAGCCCCAGCATTTT. The chain employs TRBV7-2 and TRBJ1-5, with D perhaps TRBD1 (6 bases). Trimming removed 1 base from V and 2 bases from J, with 12 bases in between. The CDR3 is 16 amino acids. The germline gives CDR1 SGHTA, CDR2 FQGNSA.